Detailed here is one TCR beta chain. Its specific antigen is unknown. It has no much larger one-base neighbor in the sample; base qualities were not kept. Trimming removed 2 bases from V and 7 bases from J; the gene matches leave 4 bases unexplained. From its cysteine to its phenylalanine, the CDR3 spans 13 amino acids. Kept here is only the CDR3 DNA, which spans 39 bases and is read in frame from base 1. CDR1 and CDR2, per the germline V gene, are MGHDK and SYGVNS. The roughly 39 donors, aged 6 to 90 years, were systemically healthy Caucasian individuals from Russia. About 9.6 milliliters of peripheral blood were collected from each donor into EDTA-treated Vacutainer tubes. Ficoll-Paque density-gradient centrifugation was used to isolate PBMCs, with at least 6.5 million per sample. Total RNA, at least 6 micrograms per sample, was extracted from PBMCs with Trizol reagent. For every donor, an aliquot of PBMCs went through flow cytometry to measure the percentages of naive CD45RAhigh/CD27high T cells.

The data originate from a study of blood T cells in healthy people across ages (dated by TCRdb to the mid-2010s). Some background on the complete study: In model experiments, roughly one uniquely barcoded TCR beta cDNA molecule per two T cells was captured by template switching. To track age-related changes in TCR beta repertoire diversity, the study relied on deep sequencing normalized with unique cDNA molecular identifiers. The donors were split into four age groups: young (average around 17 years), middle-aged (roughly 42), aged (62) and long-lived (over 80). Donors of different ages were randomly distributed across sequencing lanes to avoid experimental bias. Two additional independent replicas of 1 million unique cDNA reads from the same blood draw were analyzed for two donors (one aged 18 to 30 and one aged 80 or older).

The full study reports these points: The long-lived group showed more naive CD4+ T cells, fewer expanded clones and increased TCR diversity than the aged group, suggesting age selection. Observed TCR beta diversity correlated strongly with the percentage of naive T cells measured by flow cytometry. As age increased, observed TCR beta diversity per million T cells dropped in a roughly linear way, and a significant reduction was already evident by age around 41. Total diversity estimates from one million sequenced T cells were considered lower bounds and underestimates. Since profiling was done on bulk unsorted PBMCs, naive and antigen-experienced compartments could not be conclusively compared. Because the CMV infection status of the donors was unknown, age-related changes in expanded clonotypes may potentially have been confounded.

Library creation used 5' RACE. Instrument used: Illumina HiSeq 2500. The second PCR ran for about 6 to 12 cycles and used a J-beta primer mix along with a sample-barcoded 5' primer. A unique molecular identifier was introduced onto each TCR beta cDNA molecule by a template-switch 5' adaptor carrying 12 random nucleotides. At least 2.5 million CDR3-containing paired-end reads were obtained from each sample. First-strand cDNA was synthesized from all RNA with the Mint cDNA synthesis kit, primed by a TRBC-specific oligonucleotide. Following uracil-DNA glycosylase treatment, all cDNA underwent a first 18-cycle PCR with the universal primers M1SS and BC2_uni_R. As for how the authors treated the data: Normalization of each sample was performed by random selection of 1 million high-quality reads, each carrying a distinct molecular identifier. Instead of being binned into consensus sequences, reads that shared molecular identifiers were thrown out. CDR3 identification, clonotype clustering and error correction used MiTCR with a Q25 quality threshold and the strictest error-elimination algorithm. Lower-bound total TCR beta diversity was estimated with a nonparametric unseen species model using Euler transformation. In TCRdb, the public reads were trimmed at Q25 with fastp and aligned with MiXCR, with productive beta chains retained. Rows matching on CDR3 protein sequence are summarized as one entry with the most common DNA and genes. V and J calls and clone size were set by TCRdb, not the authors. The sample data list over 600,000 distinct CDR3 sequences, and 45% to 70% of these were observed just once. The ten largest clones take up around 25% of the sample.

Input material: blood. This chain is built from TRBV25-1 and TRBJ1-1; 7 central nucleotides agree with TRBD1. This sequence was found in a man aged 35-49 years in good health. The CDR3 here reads CASSETGEGEAFF. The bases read TGTGCCAGCAGTGAAACAGGGGAGGGTGAAGCTTTCTTT.